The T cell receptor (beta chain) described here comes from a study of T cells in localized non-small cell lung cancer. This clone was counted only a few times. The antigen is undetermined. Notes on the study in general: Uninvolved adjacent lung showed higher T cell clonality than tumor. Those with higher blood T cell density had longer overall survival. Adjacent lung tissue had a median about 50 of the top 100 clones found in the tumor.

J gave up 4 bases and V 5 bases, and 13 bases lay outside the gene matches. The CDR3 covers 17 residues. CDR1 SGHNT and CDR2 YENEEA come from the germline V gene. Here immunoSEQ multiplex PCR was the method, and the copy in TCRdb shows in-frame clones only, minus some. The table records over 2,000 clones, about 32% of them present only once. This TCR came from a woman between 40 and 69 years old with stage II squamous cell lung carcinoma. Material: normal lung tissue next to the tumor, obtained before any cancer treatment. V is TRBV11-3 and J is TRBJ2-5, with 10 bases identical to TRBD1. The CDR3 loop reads CASSPNGGTGVGETQYF. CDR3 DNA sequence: TGTGCCAGCAGCCCTAATGGGGGGACAGGGGTAGGAGAGACCCAGTACTTC.